This TCR beta chain was identified in a study of Graves' ophthalmopathy and Graves' hyperthyroidism. Beta-chain TCR CDR3 regions were amplified from RNA transcripts. Scientists carried out first-round RT-PCR using HTBI primers and then a second-round multiplex PCR. TCRdb reprocessed the multiplex PCR reads with MiXCR, giving one entry per CDR3 protein. Of approximately 540,000 distinct CDR3 sequences listed, about two fifths are singletons. V lost 3 bases, J lost 4 bases, and 6 bases lay in between. The CDR3 runs to 12 residues. From germline, CDR1 is MDHEN and CDR2 SYDVKM. Sequencing input: peripheral blood or thyroid tissue (not recorded which). The chain uses TRBV28 and TRBJ1-2; D gene unclear. This receptor was identified in an adult man with Graves' hyperthyroidism. CDR3 amino acids: CASSFPSYGYTF. The CDR3 coding sequence is TGTGCCAGCAGTTTTCCAAGCTATGGCTACACCTTC.